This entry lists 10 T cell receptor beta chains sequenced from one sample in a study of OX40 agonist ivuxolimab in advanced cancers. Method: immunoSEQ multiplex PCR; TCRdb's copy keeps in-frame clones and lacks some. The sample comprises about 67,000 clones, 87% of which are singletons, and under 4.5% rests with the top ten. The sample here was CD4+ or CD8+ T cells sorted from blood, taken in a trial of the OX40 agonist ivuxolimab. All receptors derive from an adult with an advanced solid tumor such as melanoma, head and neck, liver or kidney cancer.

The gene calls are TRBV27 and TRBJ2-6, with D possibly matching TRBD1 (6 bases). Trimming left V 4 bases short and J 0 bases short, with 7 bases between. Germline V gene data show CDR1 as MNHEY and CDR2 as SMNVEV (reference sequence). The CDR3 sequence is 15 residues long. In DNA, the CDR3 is TGTGCCAGCAGTTACAGGGTCTCTGGGGCCAACGTCCTGACTTTC. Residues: CASSYRVSGANVLTF.

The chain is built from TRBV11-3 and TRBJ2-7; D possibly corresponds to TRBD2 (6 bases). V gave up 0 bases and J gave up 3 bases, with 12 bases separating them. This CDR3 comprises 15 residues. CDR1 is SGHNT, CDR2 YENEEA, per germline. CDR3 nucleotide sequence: TGTGCCAGCAGCTTAGATTCGTTCGGGGGCTACGAGCAGTACTTC. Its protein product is CASSLDSFGGYEQYF.

This CDR3 is CASSPGPSGRETQYF. CDR3 DNA sequence: TGTGCCAGCTCACCGGGTCCTAGCGGGAGAGAGACCCAGTACTTC. The chain has TRBV18 and TRBJ2-5, with TRBD2 identical over 10 bases. The CDR3 is 15 residues long. Germline CDR1 and CDR2: KGHSH and LQKENI. After removal of 3 bases from V and 4 bases from J, the junction contained 5 bases not matched to a gene.

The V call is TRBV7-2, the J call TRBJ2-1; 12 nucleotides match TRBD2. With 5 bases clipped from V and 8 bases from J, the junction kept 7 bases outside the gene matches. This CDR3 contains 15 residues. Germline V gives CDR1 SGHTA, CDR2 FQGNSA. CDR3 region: CASSVLAGGSDEQFF. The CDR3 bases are TGTGCCAGCAGCGTACTAGCGGGGGGTTCGGATGAGCAGTTCTTC. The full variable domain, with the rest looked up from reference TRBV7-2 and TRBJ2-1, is GAGVSQSPSNKVTEKGKDVELRCDPISGHTALYWYRQSLGQGLEFLIYFQGNSAPDKSGLPSDRFSAERTGGSVSTLTIQRTQQEDSAVYLCASSVLAGGSDEQFFGPGTRLTVL.

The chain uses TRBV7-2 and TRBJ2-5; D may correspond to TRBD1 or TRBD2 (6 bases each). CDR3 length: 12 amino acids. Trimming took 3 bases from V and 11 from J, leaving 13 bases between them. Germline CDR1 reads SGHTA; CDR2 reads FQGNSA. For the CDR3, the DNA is TGTGCCAGCAGCTTGCTGAGGGGGGAGCAGTACTTC. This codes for CASSLLRGEQYF.

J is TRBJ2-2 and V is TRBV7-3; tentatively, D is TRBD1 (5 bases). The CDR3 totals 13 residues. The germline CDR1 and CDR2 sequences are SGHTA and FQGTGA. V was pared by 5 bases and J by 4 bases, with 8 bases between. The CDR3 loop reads CASSPTVTGELFF. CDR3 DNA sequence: TGTGCCAGCAGCCCGACAGTCACCGGGGAGCTGTTTTTT.

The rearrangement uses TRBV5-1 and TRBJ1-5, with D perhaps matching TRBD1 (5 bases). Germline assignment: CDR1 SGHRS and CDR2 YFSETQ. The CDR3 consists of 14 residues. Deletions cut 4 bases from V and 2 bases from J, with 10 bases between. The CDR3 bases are TGCGCCAGCAGCCCTGCGGGGGGCAATCAGCCCCAGCATTTT. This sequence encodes CASSPAGGNQPQHF.

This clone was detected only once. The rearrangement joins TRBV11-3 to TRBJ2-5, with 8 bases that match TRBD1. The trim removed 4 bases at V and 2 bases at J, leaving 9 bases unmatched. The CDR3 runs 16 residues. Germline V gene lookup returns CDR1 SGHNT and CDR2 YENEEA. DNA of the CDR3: TGTGCCAGCAGCTACGGACAGGGTTACGGACAAGAGACCCAGTACTTC. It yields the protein CASSYGQGYGQETQYF.

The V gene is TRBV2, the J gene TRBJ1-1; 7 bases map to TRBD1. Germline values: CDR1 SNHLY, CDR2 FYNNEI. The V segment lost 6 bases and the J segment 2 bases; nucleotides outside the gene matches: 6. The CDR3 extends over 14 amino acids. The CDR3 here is CASRADRDNTEAFF. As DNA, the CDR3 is TGTGCCAGCAGGGCCGACAGGGATAACACTGAAGCTTTCTTT.

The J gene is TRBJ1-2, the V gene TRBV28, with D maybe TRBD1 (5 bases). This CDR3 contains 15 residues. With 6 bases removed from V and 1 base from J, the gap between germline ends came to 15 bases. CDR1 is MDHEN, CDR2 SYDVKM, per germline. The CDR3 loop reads CASRPGVRSNYGYTF. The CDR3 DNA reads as TGTGCCAGCAGGCCGGGGGTTAGGAGTAACTATGGCTACACCTTC.